This TCR beta chain stems from a study of OX40 agonist ivuxolimab in advanced cancers. Study overall: Every 2 weeks, ivuxolimab was infused into the patients intravenously at between 0.01 and 10 mg/kg. Whole-study findings and limits: CD4+ and CD8+ blood T cells expanded clonally by week 6 at 0.1 to 3.0 mg/kg. Researchers did not establish what antigens the expanded peripheral T cells target.

The CDR3 length is 11 residues. The ends were cut back, 4 bases at V and 13 bases at J, with 10 bases in the middle. Germline V gives CDR1 LNHDA, CDR2 SQIVND (reference sequence). Data came from immunoSEQ multiplex PCR; TCRdb stores just in-frame clones and leaves some out. The sample has roughly 66,000 clones, roughly 85% seen once. Turning to this clone: Its cognate antigen is unknown.

Patients who had autoimmune disease history or got systemic immunosuppression were left out. This sequence joins TRBV19 and TRBJ1-4, with D uncertain. The starting material was CD4+ or CD8+ T cells sorted from blood, obtained in a trial of the OX40 agonist ivuxolimab. The sequence came from an adult with an advanced solid tumor such as melanoma, head and neck, liver or kidney cancer. The DNA for the CDR3 is TGTGCCAGTAGTACGAAAAAACTACTGTTTTTT. It is translated as CASSTKKLLFF.